One and the same sample provided the 2 T cell receptor beta chains below, sequenced in a study of cytotoxic CD8 clonotypes in ibrutinib-treated CLL. The method was immunoSEQ multiplex PCR; TCRdb's version includes in-frame clones alone and lacks a portion of them. Of 20,000 to 25,000 clones listed, around 75% are singletons. Source: PBMCs, taken after 24 months of ibrutinib treatment. Source of these receptors: a human donor with chronic lymphocytic leukemia.

The chain carries TRBV18 and TRBJ2-3; a weak D match, TRBD2 (6 bases). Germline values: CDR1 KGHSH, CDR2 LQKENI. The CDR3 extends over 14 amino acids. Deletions cut 1 base from V and 7 bases from J, with 12 bases between. The CDR3 loop reads CASSPRTGEYTQYF. The DNA of the CDR3 is TGTGCCAGCTCACCACGAACGGGAGAGTATACGCAGTATTTT.

This chain links TRBV11-2 with TRBJ2-1, with no clear D. V lost 3 bases and J lost 11, with 11 bases in between. The CDR3 sequence is 12 residues long. The germline CDR1 and CDR2 sequences are SGHAT and FQNNGV. The CDR3 nucleotides read TGTGCCAGCAGCTTTAGCAGCGAGCAGCAGTTCTTC. Its protein is CASSFSSEQQFF.